The sequence of this T cell receptor (beta chain) was determined in a study of shared clonotypes between healthy human individuals. TCRdb's copy holds only in-frame clones and misses some; the assay was immunoSEQ multiplex PCR. The table shows over 2 million clones, with roughly 90% occurring only once. This clone came up once. Material: naive CD4+ T cells from PBMCs. The subset: CD45RA+ positively selected. The TCR originated in a man aged 18 to 30 in good health. Some clones in this sample may be carry-over from other donors' samples.

This CDR3 reads CASSASPGQTSYEQYF. The CDR3, as DNA: TGTGCCAGCAGTGCCTCACCGGGACAGACCTCCTACGAGCAGTACTTC. The genes are TRBV28 and TRBJ2-7; TRBD1 aligns across 7 bases. The J segment lost 0 bases and the V segment lost 5 bases, leaving 10 bases of the junction unmatched. CDR3 length: 16 amino acids. Germline V gene lookup returns CDR1 MDHEN and CDR2 SYDVKM.